What follows are 21 T cell receptor beta chains derived from one specimen sequenced in a study of shared clonotypes between healthy human individuals. Data came from immunoSEQ multiplex PCR; TCRdb stores just in-frame clones and leaves some out. The repertoire holds 97,000 or so clones, with less than 60% as singletons. Sequencing was performed on PBMCs. Source of these receptors: a woman aged 40 to 50 in good health. Some clones in this sample may be carry-over from other donors' samples.

The chain carries TRBV28 and TRBJ2-5, with TRBD2 matching over 7 bases. The J call is in doubt because the DNA end fits TRBJ2-7 better. This CDR3 is 15 amino acids long. The germline V gene has CDR1 MDHEN and CDR2 SYDVKM. CDR3 coding DNA: TGTGCCAGCAGTTTAAATCCGGGAGGACCCTACGAGCAGTACTTC. Its protein product is CASSLNPGGPYEQYF.

V gene TRBV30 combines with J gene TRBJ2-2; D remains ambiguous. This CDR3 has 13 amino acids. Germline V gives CDR1 GTSNPN, CDR2 SVGIG (reference sequence). Trimming shortened V by 2 bases and J by 5 bases, and 9 bases separated the two germline ends. This chain's CDR3 is CAWSTSYTGELFF. The DNA for the CDR3 is TGTGCCTGGAGTACAAGCTATACCGGGGAGCTGTTTTTT. Full variable domain (rest looked up from reference TRBV30 and TRBJ2-2): SQTIHQWPATLVQPVGSPLSLECTVEGTSNPNLYWYRQAAGRGLQLLFYSVGIGQISSEVPQNLSASRPQDRQFILSSKKLLLSDSGFYLCAWSTSYTGELFFGEGSRLTVL.

The V gene is TRBV19, the J gene TRBJ2-6; 8 bases line up with TRBD1. Germline assignment: CDR1 LNHDA and CDR2 SQIVND (reference sequence). The length of the CDR3 is 16 residues. The trim removed 5 bases at V and 1 base at J, leaving 4 bases unmatched. The CDR3 sequence: CASSSTGASGANVLTF. The CDR3 DNA follows: TGTGCCAGTAGTTCGACAGGGGCATCTGGGGCCAACGTCCTGACTTTC.

Ten or more counts support this clone. Other DNA sequences within the sample encode an identical CDR3. The CDR3 here is CSVVFLLEPTIAEVAGYTDTQYF. The CDR3 DNA sequence: TGCAGCGTTGTGTTCCTCCTCGAACCAACCATTGCTGAAGTGGCTGGTTACACAGATACGCAGTATTTT. The chain couples TRBV29-1 to TRBJ2-3; D is unclear. Germline V gene lookup returns CDR1 SQVTM and CDR2 ANQGSEA. This CDR3 has 23 amino acids. V was pared by 4 bases and J by 2 bases, with 40 bases between.

The count of this clone is one. V gene TRBV7-9 combines with J gene TRBJ1-3; D unresolved. Germline V gene lookup returns CDR1 SEHNR and CDR2 FQNEAQ (reference sequence). Trimming shortened V by 2 bases and J by 0 bases, and 8 bases separated the two germline ends. The CDR3 totals 15 residues. CDR3 residues: CASSLSRISGNTIYF. The CDR3 DNA sequence: TGTGCCAGCAGCTTATCCCGGATCTCTGGAAACACCATATATTTT.

This clone was counted at least ten times. V gene TRBV10-3 combines with J gene TRBJ2-7, with a possible D match to TRBD2 (6 bases). Trimming took 3 bases from V and 2 from J, leaving 11 bases between them. The CDR3 loop spans 14 amino acids. The germline V gene has CDR1 ENHRY and CDR2 SYGVKD. The CDR3 DNA reads as TGTGCCATCAGTGAATCGGGACTCACCTACGAGCAGTACTTC. Residues: CAISESGLTYEQYF.

V gene TRBV7-9 combines with J gene TRBJ1-3; 11 bases agree with TRBD1. V was clipped by 5 bases and J by 0 bases; unmatched bases: 3. The germline CDR1 and CDR2 sequences are SEHNR and FQNEAQ (reference sequence). This CDR3 has 16 amino acids. Written as DNA, the CDR3 is TGTGCCAGCAGCAAGGGACAGGGGGACTCTGGAAACACCATATATTTT. It encodes CASSKGQGDSGNTIYF.

The V and J genes are TRBV27 and TRBJ2-2, with D perhaps TRBD1 (6 bases). The CDR3 is made up of 14 amino acids. Germline V lookup: CDR1 MNHEY, CDR2 SMNVEV (reference sequence). The V end was cut by 6 bases, the J end by 6 bases, with 14 bases between. CDR3 sequence: CASRPGTISGELFF. In nucleotides, the CDR3 is TGTGCCAGCAGGCCAGGGACAATATCCGGGGAGCTGTTTTTT.

The chain carries TRBV4-1 and TRBJ1-2; D unclear. The V gene's germline CDR1 is MGHRA and CDR2 YSYEKL. The CDR3 runs 13 residues. V dropped 0 bases and J dropped 7 bases, with 9 bases sitting between them. Here the CDR3 reads CASSQDPIGGYTF. CDR3 in DNA: TGCGCCAGCAGCCAAGACCCTATAGGTGGCTACACCTTC.

The chain uses TRBV28 and TRBJ2-7; 7 positions agree with TRBD1. The CDR3 has 14 amino acids. Trimming took 5 bases from V and 5 from J; bases not matched to a gene: 9. The germline CDR1 and CDR2 sequences are MDHEN and SYDVKM. This chain's CDR3 is CASSGQVGPHEQYF. The CDR3 DNA reads as TGTGCCAGCAGTGGACAGGTGGGTCCCCACGAGCAGTACTTC.

The chain recombines TRBV2 with TRBJ1-2; no clear D. Germline CDR1 and CDR2: SNHLY and FYNNEI. The CDR3 spans 14 residues. The ends were cut back, 4 bases at V and 1 base at J, with 10 bases in the middle. The chain's CDR3 is CASSASRDNYGYTF. CDR3 DNA sequence: TGTGCCAGCAGTGCGAGCAGAGATAACTATGGCTACACCTTC.

V gene TRBV29-1 combines with J gene TRBJ2-7, with 11 bases identical to TRBD1. Trimming took 4 bases from V and 2 from J; bases not matched to a gene: 1. The germline V gene encodes CDR1 SQVTM and CDR2 ANQGSEA. CDR3 size: 13 residues. CDR3 region: CSVGTGGPYEQYF. CDR3 sequence (DNA): TGCAGCGTTGGGACAGGGGGCCCCTACGAGCAGTACTTC.

The table lists this clone with many counts. V gene TRBV7-2 combines with J gene TRBJ1-5; 8 bases agree with TRBD1. The CDR3 consists of 15 residues. V was clipped by 4 bases and J by 9 bases; unmatched bases: 11. Germline-derived CDR1 and CDR2 are SGHTA and FQGNSA. CDR3: CASSYDRVQGGPQHF. The CDR3 nucleotides are TGTGCCAGCAGCTACGACAGGGTACAGGGGGGGCCCCAGCATTTT.

The V call is TRBV2, the J call TRBJ2-5; D gene uncertain. Germline values: CDR1 SNHLY, CDR2 FYNNEI. The germline V and J ends were trimmed by 4 bases and 7 bases, with 19 bases remaining between them. The CDR3 consists of 15 residues. CDR3 residues: CASSVSDTSLGTQYF. Here the CDR3 DNA reads TGTGCCAGCAGTGTCTCCGACACCTCCCTGGGGACCCAGTACTTC.

This clone was counted at least ten times. Here the CDR3 DNA reads TGTGCCAGCAGCCTCAGACAGGGAACGACCATATATTTT. This encodes CASSLRQGTTIYF. J is TRBJ1-3 and V is TRBV11-3; 7 nucleotides align to TRBD1. The J segment lost 10 bases and the V segment lost 5 bases, leaving 8 bases of the junction unmatched. Germline-derived CDR1 and CDR2 are SGHNT and YENEEA. The length of the CDR3 is 13 residues.

The chain links TRBV5-1 to TRBJ2-7; 8 positions agree with TRBD2. The ends lost 3 bases at V and 0 bases at J; junction bases unmatched: 8. This CDR3 comprises 16 residues. Germline values: CDR1 SGHRS, CDR2 YFSETQ. The CDR3 region is CASSSATSGSSYEQYF. As DNA, the CDR3 is TGCGCCAGCAGCTCCGCTACTAGCGGTTCCTCCTACGAGCAGTACTTC. Together with reference TRBV5-1 and TRBJ2-7, the CDR3 gives the full variable domain: KAGVTQTPRYLIKTRGQQVTLSCSPISGHRSVSWYQQTPGQGLQFLFEYFSETQRNKGNFPGRFSGRQFSNSRSEMNVSTLELGDSALYLCASSSATSGSSYEQYFGPGTRLTVT.

The CDR3 reads CASSTRGLAGGYEQYF. CDR3 in DNA: TGTGCCAGCAGCACCCGGGGGCTAGCGGGAGGTTACGAGCAGTACTTC. The genes are TRBV7-2 and TRBJ2-7; 11 positions agree with TRBD2. Germline V gene data show CDR1 as SGHTA and CDR2 as FQGNSA. The CDR3 has 16 amino acids. After removal of 5 bases from V and 4 bases from J, the junction contained 10 bases not matched to a gene.

The chain uses TRBV7-8 and TRBJ2-1, with 12 positions matching TRBD2. The length of the CDR3 is 15 residues. Germline CDR1 reads SGHVS; CDR2 reads FQNEAQ. The V segment lost 6 bases and the J segment 5 bases; nucleotides outside the gene matches: 5. CDR3 in DNA: TGTGCCAGCAGTCCTAGCGGGAGGGGGAACAATGAGCAGTTCTTC. Its protein is CASSPSGRGNNEQFF.

Regarding this clone: One base away lies a much larger clone, so this may be a sequencing read error. The CDR3 is CAWGRGRNQPQHF. CDR3 nucleotide sequence: TGTGCCTGGGGCCGGGGACGGAATCAGCCCCAGCATTTT. The rearrangement uses TRBV30 and TRBJ1-5, with a tentative D call TRBD1 (5 bases). The CDR3 has 13 amino acids. V lost 5 bases and J lost 4, with 12 bases in between. CDR1 and CDR2 (germline): GTSNPN, SVGIG (reference sequence).

Ten or more counts support this clone. The V gene is TRBV5-1, the J gene TRBJ2-1, with 8 bases aligning to TRBD1. The CDR3 is made up of 14 amino acids. The germline gives CDR1 SGHRS, CDR2 YFSETQ. V lost 2 bases to trimming and J lost 8 bases; unmatched junction nucleotides: 6. CDR3 loop: CASSLTDRVDEQFF. For the CDR3, the DNA is TGCGCCAGCAGCTTAACGGACAGGGTCGATGAGCAGTTCTTC. The whole variable domain, filled in from reference TRBV5-1 and TRBJ2-1, reads KAGVTQTPRYLIKTRGQQVTLSCSPISGHRSVSWYQQTPGQGLQFLFEYFSETQRNKGNFPGRFSGRQFSNSRSEMNVSTLELGDSALYLCASSLTDRVDEQFFGPGTRLTVL.

The V and J genes are TRBV29-1 and TRBJ1-4; D is possibly TRBD1 (6 bases). The CDR3 is 14 amino acids. Germline lookup yields CDR1 SQVTM and CDR2 ANQGSEA. With 6 bases removed from V and 7 bases from J, the gap between germline ends came to 18 bases. The CDR3 DNA is TGCAGCGTGGGCCGTACAGGGACCCTTGAAAAACTGTTTTTT. Its translation is CSVGRTGTLEKLFF.